This TCR beta chain was captured in a study of Ad26.COV2.S vaccination and SARS-CoV-2 variants. Study information: The donor participated in the COV1001 trial, in its Ad26.COV2.S arm. Once, or twice with 56 days between doses, Ad26.COV2.S was given intramuscularly. Findings of the study overall: Overall T cell responses may have been underestimated by the analyses of TCR breadth and depth.

Libraries were prepared by immunoSEQ multiplex PCR; TCRdb keeps only in-frame clonotypes and omits some of them. The sample has roughly 500,000 clones, 89% seen once. This CDR3 has 13 residues. Germline V gene sequence: CDR1 MNHEY, CDR2 SVGAGI. Trimming removed 2 bases from V and 10 bases from J, with 12 bases in between. Treatment: about 20 received Ad26.COV2.S at low or high dose, single or two shots; roughly five received placebo; per-sample allocation not given. Repertoires come from day 63 after the first vaccine or placebo injection. It was an adult aged 18-55 years in Boston who was the donor. Notes on this clone: Its antigen is unidentified.

The chain joins TRBV6-5 to TRBJ2-1; D is unclear. The sequences come from peripheral blood, collected in a trial of Ad26.COV2.S vaccine versus placebo. This clonotype was sampled from a person between 18 and 65 years old who received the Ad26.COV2.S COVID-19 vaccine or a placebo. For the CDR3, the DNA is TGTGCCAGCAGTTACACCCTAGGTTGGGAGCAGTTCTTC. Its translation is CASSYTLGWEQFF.